These 9 T cell receptor beta chains originate from one sample sequenced in a study of T cells in Graves' hyperthyroidism and ophthalmopathy (dated by TCRdb to between 2018 and 2021). The receptor library was made with multiplex PCR. TCRdb lists the instrument as Illumina HiSeq 2000. The TCR beta CDR3 regions were amplified from the RNA transcripts. The TCR CDR3 was subjected to a first round of RT-PCR using the HTBI primer set and the Qiagen OneStep RT-PCR kit. The public reads were run again by TCRdb, first through fastp at Q25 and then through MiXCR, and only productive beta chains were kept. Duplicate CDR3 protein sequences are folded into a single record with the most common DNA and genes. A total of some 510,000 distinct CDR3 sequences appear in this sample, under 25% of them only once. The ten most abundant clones make up more than 20% of the sample. The sequencing sample was made of blood. The receptors were gathered from a man between 18 and 35 years old with Graves' hyperthyroidism.

This clonotype was recorded a few times. V is TRBV12-3 or TRBV12-4 and J is TRBJ2-7, with D tentatively TRBD1 (5 bases). V was cut by 3 bases and J by 0 bases, with 9 bases left in between. The CDR3 covers 14 residues. CDR3 sequence reads: CASSFGASSYEQYF. CDR3 DNA sequence: TGTGCCAGCAGTTTTGGGGCAAGCTCCTACGAGCAGTACTTC.

The chain is built from TRBV20-1 and TRBJ2-7; D perhaps matches TRBD2 (5 bases). CDR1 is DFQATT and CDR2 is SNEGSKA in the germline V gene (reference sequence). V lost 4 bases and J lost 2, with 12 bases in between. The CDR3 runs to 13 residues. The CDR3 loop reads CSAIAGGPYEQYF. The DNA of the CDR3 is TGCAGTGCTATAGCCGGAGGCCCCTACGAGCAGTACTTC.

The table lists this clonotype with a few counts. This sequence joins TRBV6-2 or TRBV6-3 and TRBJ1-2; D might be TRBD1 (6 bases). CDR1 and CDR2 from the germline V gene are MNHEY and SVGEGT. The CDR3 consists of 13 residues. With 2 bases removed from V and 5 bases from J, the gap between germline ends came to 9 bases. DNA for the CDR3: TGTGCCAGCAGTTACGGGACACCATATGGCTACACCTTC. Its translation is CASSYGTPYGYTF.

This clonotype has at least ten counts. The CDR3 DNA sequence: TGTGCCAGCAGCCTCAGCATTCAGGGGAAATTGGAGACCCAGTACTTC. It yields the protein CASSLSIQGKLETQYF. The chain has TRBV11-2 and TRBJ2-5; possibly TRBD1 for D (6 bases). This CDR3 is 16 amino acids long. Trimming took off 5 bases at V and 5 bases at J, with 21 bases between the two ends. Germline loops: CDR1 SGHAT, CDR2 FQNNGV.

This clonotype has at least ten counts. The chain is built from TRBV19 and TRBJ1-5; D is possibly TRBD1 (5 bases). CDR1 is LNHDA and CDR2 is SQIVND in the germline V gene (reference sequence). The CDR3 is made up of 16 amino acids. Trimming pared 3 bases from V and 1 base from J, leaving 13 bases between. The CDR3 nucleotides are TGTGCCAGTAGTATTCAACTCAGGGACAGCAATCAGCCCCAGCATTTT. Protein: CASSIQLRDSNQPQHF.

At least ten counts were recorded for this clonotype. The chain is built from TRBV28 and TRBJ2-7; D ambiguous. Per the germline V gene, CDR1 is MDHEN and CDR2 is SYDVKM. V lost 6 bases, J lost 8 bases, and 14 bases lay in between. The CDR3 is 12 residues long. CDR3 sequence (DNA): TGTGCCAGCAGGGGTCCCGAATTCCAGCAGTACTTC. It yields the protein CASRGPEFQQYF.

This clonotype was seen many times. This chain joins TRBV6-1 and TRBJ1-2; D might be TRBD1 (6 bases). Germline V lookup: CDR1 MNHNS, CDR2 SASEGT. The CDR3 contains 14 residues. Trimming took 6 bases from V and 2 from J, leaving 13 bases between them. The CDR3 nucleotides read TGTGCCAGCAGCCAGGGGTTCCCGAACTATGGCTACACCTTC. The encoded protein is CASSQGFPNYGYTF.

This clonotype has a handful of counts. The chain recombines TRBV11-2 with TRBJ1-2; D is ambiguous. Germline loops: CDR1 SGHAT, CDR2 FQNNGV. Trimming removed 0 bases from V and 4 bases from J, with 9 bases in between. The CDR3 sequence is 14 residues long. The CDR3 DNA follows: TGTGCCAGCAGCTTAGAAGGCAGTAGCTATGGCTACACCTTC. Amino acids: CASSLEGSSYGYTF.

In this sample, this clonotype turned up a few times. A much larger clone differs by one base, so this may be a read error. V is TRBV19 and J is TRBJ1-1; D is possibly TRBD1 (6 bases). Germline lookup yields CDR1 LNHDA and CDR2 SQIVND (reference sequence). CDR3 length: 11 amino acids. As DNA, the CDR3 is TGTGCCATTACCAGGGGCACTGAAGCTCTCTTT. This encodes CAITRGTEALF. Variable domain in full (rest from reference TRBV19 and TRBJ1-1): DGGITQSPKYLFRKEGQNVTLSCEQNLNHDAMYWYRQDPGQGLRLIYYSQIVNDFQKGDIAEGYSVSREKKESFPLTVTSAQKNPTAFYLCAITRGTEALFGQGTRLTVV.